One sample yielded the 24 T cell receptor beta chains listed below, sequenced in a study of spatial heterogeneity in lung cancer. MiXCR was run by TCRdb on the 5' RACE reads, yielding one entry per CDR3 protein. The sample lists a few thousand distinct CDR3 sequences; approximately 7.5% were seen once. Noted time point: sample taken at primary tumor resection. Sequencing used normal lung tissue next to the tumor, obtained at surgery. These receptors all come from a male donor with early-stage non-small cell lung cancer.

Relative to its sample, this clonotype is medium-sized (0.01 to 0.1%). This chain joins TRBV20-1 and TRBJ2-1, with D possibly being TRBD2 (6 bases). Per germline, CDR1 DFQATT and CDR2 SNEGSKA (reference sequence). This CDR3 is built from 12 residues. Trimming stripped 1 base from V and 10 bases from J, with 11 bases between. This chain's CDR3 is CSARAGTDEQFF. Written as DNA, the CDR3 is TGCAGTGCTAGAGCCGGGACTGACGAGCAGTTCTTC.

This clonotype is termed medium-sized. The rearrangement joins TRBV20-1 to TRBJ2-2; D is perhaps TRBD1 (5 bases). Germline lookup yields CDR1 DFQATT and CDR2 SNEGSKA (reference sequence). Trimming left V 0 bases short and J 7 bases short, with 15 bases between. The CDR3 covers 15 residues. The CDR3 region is CSARDQGVLGGELFF. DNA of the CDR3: TGCAGTGCTAGAGATCAAGGGGTCCTCGGCGGGGAGCTGTTTTTT.

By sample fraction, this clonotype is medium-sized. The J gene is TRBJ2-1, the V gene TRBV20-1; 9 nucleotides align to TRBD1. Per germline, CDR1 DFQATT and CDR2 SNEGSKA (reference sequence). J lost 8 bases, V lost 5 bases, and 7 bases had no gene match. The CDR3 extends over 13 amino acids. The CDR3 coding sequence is TGCAGTGCTTCCGGGACAGGGATCTATGAGCAGTTCTTC. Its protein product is CSASGTGIYEQFF.

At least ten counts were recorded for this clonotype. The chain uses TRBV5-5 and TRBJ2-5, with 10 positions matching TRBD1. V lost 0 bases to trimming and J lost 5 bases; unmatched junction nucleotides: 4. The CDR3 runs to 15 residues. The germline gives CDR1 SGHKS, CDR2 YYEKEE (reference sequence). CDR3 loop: CASSLGQGALETQYF. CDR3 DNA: TGTGCCAGCAGCTTGGGACAGGGGGCGCTTGAGACCCAGTACTTC. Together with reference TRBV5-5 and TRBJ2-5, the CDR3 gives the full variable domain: DAGVTQSPTHLIKTRGQQVTLRCSPISGHKSVSWYQQVLGQGPQFIFQYYEKEERGRGNFPDRFSARQFPNYSSELNVNALLLGDSALYLCASSLGQGALETQYFGPGTRLLVL.

Written as DNA, the CDR3 is TGTGCCAGCAGTTCCGGGGGGGCCGGTTTCAATGAGCAGTTCTTC. Amino acids: CASSSGGAGFNEQFF. The rearrangement uses TRBV12-3 or TRBV12-4 and TRBJ2-1; 8 bases map to TRBD2. The CDR3 has 15 amino acids. V lost 4 bases and J lost 6; bases outside the gene matches: 8.

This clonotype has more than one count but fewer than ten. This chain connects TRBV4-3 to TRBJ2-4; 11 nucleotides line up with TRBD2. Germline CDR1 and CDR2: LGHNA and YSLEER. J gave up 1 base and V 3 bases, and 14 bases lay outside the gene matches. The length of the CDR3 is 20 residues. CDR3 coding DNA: TGCGCCAGCAGCCAGGCCGGGACTAGCGGCCTTCTAGGGGCCAAAAACATTCAGTACTTC. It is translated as CASSQAGTSGLLGAKNIQYF.

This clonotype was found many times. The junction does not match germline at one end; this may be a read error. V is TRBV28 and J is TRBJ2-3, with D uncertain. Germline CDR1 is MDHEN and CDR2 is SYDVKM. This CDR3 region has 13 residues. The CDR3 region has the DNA TGCATGACGGCAGCCTCCTTCGCAGATACGCAGTATTTT. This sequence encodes CMTAASFADTQYF.

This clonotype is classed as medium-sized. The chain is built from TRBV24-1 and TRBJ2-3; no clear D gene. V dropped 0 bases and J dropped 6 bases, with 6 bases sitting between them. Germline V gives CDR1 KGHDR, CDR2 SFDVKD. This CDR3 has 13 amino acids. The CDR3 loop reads CATSDLQRDTQYF. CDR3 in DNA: TGTGCCACCAGTGATTTGCAACGGGATACGCAGTATTTT.

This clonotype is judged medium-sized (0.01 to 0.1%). CDR3 residues: CASSRGNEKLFF. Written as DNA, the CDR3 is TGTGCCAGCAGCCGCGGTAATGAAAAACTGTTTTTT. The chain recombines TRBV7-9 with TRBJ1-4, with D unclear. Trimming pared 5 bases from V and 4 bases from J, leaving 5 bases between. The germline V gene encodes CDR1 SEHNR and CDR2 FQNEAQ (reference sequence). The CDR3 runs to 12 residues. Full variable domain (remainder filled in from reference TRBV7-9 and TRBJ1-4): DTGVSQNPRHKITKRGQNVTFRCDPISEHNRLYWYRQTLGQGPEFLTYFQNEAQLEKSRLLSDRFSAERPKGSFSTLEIQRTEQGDSAMYLCASSRGNEKLFFGSGTQLSVL.

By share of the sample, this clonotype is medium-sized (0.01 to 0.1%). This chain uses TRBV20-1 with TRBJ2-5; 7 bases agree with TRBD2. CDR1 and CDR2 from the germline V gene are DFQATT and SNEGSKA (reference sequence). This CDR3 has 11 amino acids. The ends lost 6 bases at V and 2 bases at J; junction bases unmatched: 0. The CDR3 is CSALAQETQYF. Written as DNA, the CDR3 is TGCAGTGCACTAGCGCAAGAGACCCAGTACTTC.

The CDR3 DNA reads as TGTGCCAGCAGCCTAGGGGTAGGGGGAGTGGGCATTCAGTACTTC. It yields the protein CASSLGVGGVGIQYF. V usage is TRBV4-2 and J usage is TRBJ2-4; perhaps TRBD1 as D (6 bases). V was clipped by 4 bases and J by 9 bases, with 19 bases between them. Germline V CDR1 and CDR2: LGHNA, YNFKEQ. This CDR3 has 15 residues.

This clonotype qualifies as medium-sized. The CDR3 region is CASSLGTATNEKLFF. CDR3 DNA: TGTGCCAGCAGCTTAGGGACAGCAACTAATGAAAAACTGTTTTTT. The chain recombines TRBV5-4 with TRBJ1-4; 7 bases match TRBD1. This CDR3 has 15 amino acids. CDR1 and CDR2 (germline): SGHNT, YYREEE (reference sequence). The junction had 1 base not matched to a gene; V was cut back by 2 bases and J by 0 bases.

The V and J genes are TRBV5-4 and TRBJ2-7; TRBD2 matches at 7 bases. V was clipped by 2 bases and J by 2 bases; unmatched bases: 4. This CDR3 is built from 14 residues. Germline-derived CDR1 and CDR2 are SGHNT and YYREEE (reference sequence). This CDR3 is CASSLAGLTYEQYF. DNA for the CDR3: TGTGCCAGCAGCTTAGCGGGACTAACCTACGAGCAGTACTTC.

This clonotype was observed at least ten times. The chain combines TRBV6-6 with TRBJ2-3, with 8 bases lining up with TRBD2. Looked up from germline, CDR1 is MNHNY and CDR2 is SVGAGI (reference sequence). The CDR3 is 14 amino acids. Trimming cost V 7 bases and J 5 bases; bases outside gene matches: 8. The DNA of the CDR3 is TGTGCCAGCACGGGAGCGGGAGCGGGAGATACGCAGTATTTT. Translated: CASTGAGAGDTQYF.

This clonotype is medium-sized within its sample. CDR3 bases: TGCAGTGCTAGAGATCCGGGAACCTCTGGGGCCAACGTCCTGACTTTC. This codes for CSARDPGTSGANVLTF. This chain uses TRBV20-1 with TRBJ2-6; D possibly corresponds to TRBD2 (5 bases). The ends were cut back, 0 bases at V and 0 bases at J, with 9 bases in the middle. The germline CDR1 and CDR2 sequences are DFQATT and SNEGSKA (reference sequence). The CDR3 runs to 16 residues.

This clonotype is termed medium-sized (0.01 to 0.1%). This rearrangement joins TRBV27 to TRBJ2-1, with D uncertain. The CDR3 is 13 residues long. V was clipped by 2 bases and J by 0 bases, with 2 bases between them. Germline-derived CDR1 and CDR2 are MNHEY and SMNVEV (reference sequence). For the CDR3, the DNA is TGTGCCAGCAGTTTAAGCTCCTACAATGAGCAGTTCTTC. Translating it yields CASSLSSYNEQFF.

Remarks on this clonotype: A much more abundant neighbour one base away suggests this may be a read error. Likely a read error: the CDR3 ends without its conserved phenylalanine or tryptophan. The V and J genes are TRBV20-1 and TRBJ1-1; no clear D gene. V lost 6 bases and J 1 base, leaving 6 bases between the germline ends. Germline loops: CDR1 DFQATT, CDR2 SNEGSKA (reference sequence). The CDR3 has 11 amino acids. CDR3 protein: CSAQRNTEAFL. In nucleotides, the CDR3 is TGCAGTGCCCAGAGGAACACTGAAGCTTTCTTA.

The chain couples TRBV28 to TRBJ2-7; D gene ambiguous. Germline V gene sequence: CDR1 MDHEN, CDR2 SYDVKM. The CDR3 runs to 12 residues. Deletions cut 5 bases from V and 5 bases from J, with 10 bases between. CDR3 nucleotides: TGTGCCAGCAGTCCCTGGGTGGACGAGCAGTACTTC. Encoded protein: CASSPWVDEQYF.

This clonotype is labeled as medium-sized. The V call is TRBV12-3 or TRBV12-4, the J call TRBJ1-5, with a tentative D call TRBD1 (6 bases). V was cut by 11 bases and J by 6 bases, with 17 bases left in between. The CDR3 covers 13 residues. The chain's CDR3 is CARVNRETQPQHF. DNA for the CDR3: TGTGCCCGTGTAAACAGGGAGACTCAGCCCCAGCATTTT.

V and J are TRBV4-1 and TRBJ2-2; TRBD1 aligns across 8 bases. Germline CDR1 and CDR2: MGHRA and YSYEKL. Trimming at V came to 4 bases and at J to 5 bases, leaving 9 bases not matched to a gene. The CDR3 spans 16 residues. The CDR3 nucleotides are TGCGCCAGCAGCCCCAGGGACAGGTTAGGTACCGGGGAGCTGTTTTTT. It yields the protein CASSPRDRLGTGELFF.

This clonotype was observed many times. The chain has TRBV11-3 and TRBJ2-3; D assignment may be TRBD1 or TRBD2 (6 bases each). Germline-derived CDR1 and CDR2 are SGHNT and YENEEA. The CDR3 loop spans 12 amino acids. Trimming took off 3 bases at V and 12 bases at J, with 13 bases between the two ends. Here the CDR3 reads CASSFGGGPQYF. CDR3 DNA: TGTGCCAGCAGCTTCGGAGGGGGGCCCCAGTATTTT.

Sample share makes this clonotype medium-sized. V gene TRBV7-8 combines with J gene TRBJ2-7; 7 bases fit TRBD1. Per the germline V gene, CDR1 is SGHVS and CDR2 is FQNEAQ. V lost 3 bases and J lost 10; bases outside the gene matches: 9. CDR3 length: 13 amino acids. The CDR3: CASSFPGQTNQYF. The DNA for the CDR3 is TGTGCCAGCAGCTTTCCGGGACAGACTAATCAGTACTTC. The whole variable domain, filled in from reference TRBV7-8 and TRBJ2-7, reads GAGVSQSPRYKVAKRGQDVALRCDPISGHVSLFWYQQALGQGPEFLTYFQNEAQLDKSGLPSDRFFAERPEGSVSTLKIQRTQQEDSAVYLCASSFPGQTNQYFGPGTRLTVT.

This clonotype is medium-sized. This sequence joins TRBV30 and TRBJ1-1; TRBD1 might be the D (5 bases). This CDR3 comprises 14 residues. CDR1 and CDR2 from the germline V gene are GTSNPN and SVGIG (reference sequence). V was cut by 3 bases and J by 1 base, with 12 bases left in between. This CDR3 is CAWRTGRENTEAFF. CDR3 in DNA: TGTGCCTGGAGGACGGGACGGGAGAACACTGAAGCTTTCTTT.

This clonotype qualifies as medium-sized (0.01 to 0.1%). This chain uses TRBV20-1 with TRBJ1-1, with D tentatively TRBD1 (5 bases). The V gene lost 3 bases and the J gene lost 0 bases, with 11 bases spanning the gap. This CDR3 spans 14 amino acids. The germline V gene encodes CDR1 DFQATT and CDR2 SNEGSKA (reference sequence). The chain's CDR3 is CSASTGRVNTEAFF. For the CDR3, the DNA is TGCAGTGCTAGCACGGGACGGGTGAACACTGAAGCTTTCTTT.